Listed here are 10 T cell receptor beta chains from one sample, sequenced in a study of shared clonotypes between healthy human individuals (dated by TCRdb to 2020 to 2021). Receptors were amplified or captured by the immunoSEQ multiplex PCR assay. Entries here come from immuneACCESS through TCRdb and include only in-frame sequences with V and J called. Some clones fail to appear in such tables; in the studies checked, an unresolved V gene covers under half of the shortfall, and the cause of the remainder is unknown. Present in this sample are about 1 million clones, approximately 72% of which were seen just once. Of the sample, about 1.4% is held by the ten largest clones. The sequencing sample was made of memory CD4+ T cells sorted from blood. The sample's cell subset or site, from its label and the paper: CD45RA-negative fraction. Every receptor here comes from a man younger than 30 in good health.

The rearrangement joins TRBV5-1 to TRBJ1-6; D is ambiguous. CDR1 is SGHRS, CDR2 YFSETQ, per germline. The germline V and J ends were trimmed by 0 bases and 13 bases, with 11 bases remaining between them. This CDR3 spans 13 amino acids. The CDR3 DNA is TGCGCCAGCAGCTTGGGGGCGAGGAGGCCCCTCCACTTT. Amino acid sequence: CASSLGARRPLHF.

With regard to this clone: The identical CDR3 is also encoded by other nucleotide sequences in the sample. The chain employs TRBV19 and TRBJ1-6; a possible D gene is TRBD1 (5 bases). V dropped 5 bases and J dropped 6 bases, with 8 bases sitting between them. CDR1 and CDR2 (germline): LNHDA, SQIVND (reference sequence). This CDR3 is 13 amino acids long. CDR3 sequence (DNA): TGTGCCAGTAGTGTTGACAGTAATTCACCCCTCCACTTT. Translation: CASSVDSNSPLHF.

The V gene is TRBV19, the J gene TRBJ2-5, with D uncertain. V lost 4 bases to trimming and J lost 3 bases, with 6 bases between them. This CDR3 comprises 12 residues. Per germline, CDR1 LNHDA and CDR2 SQIVND (reference sequence). CDR3 coding DNA: TGTGCCAGTAGTACCGATAAAGAGACCCAGTACTTC. Its protein is CASSTDKETQYF.

CDR3 amino acids: CASSFPDTGHSSYEQYF. The CDR3 DNA sequence: TGTGCCAGCAGCTTCCCAGATACAGGACACAGCTCCTACGAGCAGTACTTC. This chain links TRBV7-8 with TRBJ2-7; tentative D call: TRBD1 (5 bases). CDR1 SGHVS and CDR2 FQNEAQ come from the germline V gene. Trimming took off 3 bases at V and 0 bases at J, with 18 bases between the two ends. CDR3 length: 17 amino acids.

This clone was recorded once. The chain carries TRBV5-1 and TRBJ2-1; maybe TRBD1 (6 bases). V lost 0 bases to trimming and J lost 10 bases, with 14 bases between them. Germline CDR1 is SGHRS and CDR2 is YFSETQ. CDR3 length equals 14 residues. Written as DNA, the CDR3 is TGCGCCAGCAGCTTGGATCGGTCCCAGGGGGAGCAGTTCTTC. Encoded protein: CASSLDRSQGEQFF.

This chain joins TRBV5-1 and TRBJ1-3; D is possibly TRBD1 (6 bases). Germline V lookup: CDR1 SGHRS, CDR2 YFSETQ. V was trimmed by 0 bases and J by 0 bases, leaving 13 bases between them. The CDR3 length is 17 residues. The CDR3 bases are TGCGCCAGCAGCTTGGGAGCCGGGACAAGCTCTGGAAACACCATATATTTT. Translation gives CASSLGAGTSSGNTIYF. The full variable domain, completed using reference TRBV5-1 and TRBJ1-3, is KAGVTQTPRYLIKTRGQQVTLSCSPISGHRSVSWYQQTPGQGLQFLFEYFSETQRNKGNFPGRFSGRQFSNSRSEMNVSTLELGDSALYLCASSLGAGTSSGNTIYFGEGSWLTVV.

The chain carries TRBV9 and TRBJ1-3, with 7 bases lining up with TRBD1. CDR3 length equals 15 residues. CDR1 SGDLS and CDR2 YYNGEE come from the germline V gene. V was pared by 3 bases and J by 3 bases, with 6 bases of the junction left unmatched. This CDR3 reads CASSATGAYGNTIYF. The CDR3 region has the DNA TGTGCCAGCAGCGCAACAGGGGCCTATGGAAACACCATATATTTT.

The V and J genes are TRBV5-1 and TRBJ1-1; possibly TRBD1 for D (6 bases). CDR1 SGHRS and CDR2 YFSETQ come from the germline V gene. Trimming took 4 bases from V and 1 from J, leaving 11 bases between them. The CDR3 is 14 residues long. The CDR3 sequence: CASSPQGPNTEAFF. As DNA, the CDR3 is TGCGCCAGCAGCCCACAGGGACCGAACACTGAAGCTTTCTTT.

The rearrangement uses TRBV7-2 and TRBJ2-1; weak D call: TRBD2 (6 bases). Germline CDR1 is SGHTA and CDR2 is FQGNSA. V lost 1 base, J lost 10 bases, and 14 bases lay in between. The CDR3 length is 14 residues. The CDR3: CASSLVSGAREQFF. The CDR3 DNA reads as TGTGCCAGCAGCTTAGTCTCGGGAGCAAGGGAGCAGTTCTTC. Using reference TRBV7-2 and TRBJ2-1 for the parts outside the CDR3, the full variable domain is GAGVSQSPSNKVTEKGKDVELRCDPISGHTALYWYRQSLGQGLEFLIYFQGNSAPDKSGLPSDRFSAERTGGSVSTLTIQRTQQEDSAVYLCASSLVSGAREQFFGPGTRLTVL.

This chain joins TRBV5-1 and TRBJ2-5; D possibly matches TRBD1 or TRBD2 (5 bases each). The CDR3 runs to 15 residues. Germline V gene data show CDR1 as SGHRS and CDR2 as YFSETQ. V was clipped by 4 bases and J by 3 bases, with 16 bases between them. CDR3 in amino acids: CASSRTPGTEETQYF. The CDR3 bases are TGCGCCAGCAGCCGAACCCCCGGGACCGAAGAGACCCAGTACTTC.